Described below is a single T cell receptor (beta chain) sequence and its context. What it binds is not known. The data were obtained in a study of cytomegalovirus exposure and HLA in healthy donors. Overall study findings and caveats: According to reports, the classifier identified cytomegalovirus status with high specificity and sensitivity. Cytomegalovirus-associated TCR beta chains were listed, numbering over 150. Upon later analysis, HLA-associated TCR beta chains proved more clonally expanded than other, equally common chains. In vitro assays verified that three CMV-associated chains recognized CMV antigens specifically.

From germline, CDR1 is MNHEY and CDR2 SVGAGI. V was clipped by 10 bases and J by 6 bases; unmatched bases: 10. This CDR3 spans 14 amino acids. The PCR had 60 Vbeta and 13 Jbeta primers. TCRdb's table, derived via immunoSEQ multiplex PCR, lists solely in-frame clones and lacks some. Seen here are about 190,000 clones, around 75% observed once, and the top ten hold about 5.7%. The material sequenced was PBMCs. The chain combines TRBV6-5 with TRBJ2-2; TRBD1 agrees at 8 bases. The source is a man aged 35 to 55 in good health and CMV-seropositive. The CDR3 region is CATLGQGMAGELFF. CDR3 nucleotide sequence: TGTGCCACCTTAGGACAGGGAATGGCCGGGGAGCTGTTTTTT.